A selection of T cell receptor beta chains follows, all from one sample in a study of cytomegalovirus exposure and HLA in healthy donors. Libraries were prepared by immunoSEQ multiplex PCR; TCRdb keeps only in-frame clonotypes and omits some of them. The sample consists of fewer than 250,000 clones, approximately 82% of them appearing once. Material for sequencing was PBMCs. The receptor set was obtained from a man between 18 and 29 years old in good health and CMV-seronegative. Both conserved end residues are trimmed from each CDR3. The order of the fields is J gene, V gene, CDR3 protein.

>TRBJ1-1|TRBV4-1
ASSQETGMNTEAF
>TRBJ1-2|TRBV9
ASSPTGGKGDGYT
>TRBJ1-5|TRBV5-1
ASSLGGGVYQPQH
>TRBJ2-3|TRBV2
ASSSQGVRTDTQY
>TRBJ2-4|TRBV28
ASSSGQDKNIQY
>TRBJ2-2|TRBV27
ATRGQGRTGELF
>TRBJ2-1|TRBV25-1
ASSVPVGADNEQF
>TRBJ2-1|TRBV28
ASSLGGSGINEQF
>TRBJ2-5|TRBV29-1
SVWTGLLWETQY
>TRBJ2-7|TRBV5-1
ASSPYKGGSEQY
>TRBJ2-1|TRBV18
ASSSGLAGGTYNEQF